The T cell receptor beta chain described here comes from a study of T cell responses to AZD1222 COVID-19 vaccine. General study points: Seropositive status at baseline applied to only a handful of AZD1222 recipients.

In this sample, this clone turned up a few times. Its antigen is still unknown. Pooled in the analysis were second doses at about 4 or about 12 weeks. V was clipped by 1 base and J by 4 bases, with 4 bases between them. The CDR3 contains 12 residues. Using immunoSEQ multiplex PCR, the repertoire was profiled, and TCRdb retains in-frame clones only, with some absent. The table has approximately 90,000 clones, about 89% seen once. This TCR was sampled from an adult who received the AZD1222 COVID-19 vaccine. The sequences come from peripheral blood, collected 28 days after the second AZD1222 dose. The rearrangement links TRBV12-3 or TRBV12-4 to TRBJ1-2, with D unresolved. This CDR3 is CASSLGSYGYTF. As DNA, the CDR3 is TGTGCCAGCAGTTTAGGCAGCTATGGCTACACCTTC.